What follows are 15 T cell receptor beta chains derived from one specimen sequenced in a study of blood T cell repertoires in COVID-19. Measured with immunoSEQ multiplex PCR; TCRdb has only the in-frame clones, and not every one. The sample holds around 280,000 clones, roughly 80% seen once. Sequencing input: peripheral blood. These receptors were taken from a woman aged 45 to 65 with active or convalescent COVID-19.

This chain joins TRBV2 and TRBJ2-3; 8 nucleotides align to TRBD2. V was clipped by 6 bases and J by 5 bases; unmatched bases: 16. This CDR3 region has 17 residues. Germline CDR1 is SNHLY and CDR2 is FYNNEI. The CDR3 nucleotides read TGTGCCAGCAGCCCCCAGACTAGCGCGCCGGGGAGAGATACGCAGTATTTT. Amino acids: CASSPQTSAPGRDTQYF.

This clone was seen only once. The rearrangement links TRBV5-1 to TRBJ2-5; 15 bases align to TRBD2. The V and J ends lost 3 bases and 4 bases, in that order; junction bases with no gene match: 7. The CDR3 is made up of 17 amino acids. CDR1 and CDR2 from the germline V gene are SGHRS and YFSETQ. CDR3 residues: CASSYGLAGGPGETQYF. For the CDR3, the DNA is TGCGCCAGCAGCTATGGACTAGCGGGAGGGCCTGGAGAGACCCAGTACTTC.

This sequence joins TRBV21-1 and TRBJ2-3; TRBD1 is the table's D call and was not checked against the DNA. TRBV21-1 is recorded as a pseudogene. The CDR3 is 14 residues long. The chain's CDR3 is CASSQPRAADTQYF. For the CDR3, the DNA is TGTGCCAGCAGTCAGCCCAGGGCGGCGGATACGCAGTATTTT.

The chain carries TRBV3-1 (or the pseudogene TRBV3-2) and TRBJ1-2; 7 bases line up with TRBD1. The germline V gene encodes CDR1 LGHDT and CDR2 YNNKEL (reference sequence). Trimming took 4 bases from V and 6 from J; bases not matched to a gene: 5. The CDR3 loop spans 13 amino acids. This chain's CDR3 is CASSLRDSNGYTF. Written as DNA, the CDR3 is TGTGCCAGCAGCCTTCGGGACAGCAATGGCTACACCTTC.

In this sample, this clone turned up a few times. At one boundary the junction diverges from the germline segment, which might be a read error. Here the CDR3 reads CASSEIAGTGGKQPQHF. CDR3 in DNA: TGTGCCAGCAGTGAAATAGCTGGGACAGGGGGCAAACAGCCCCAGCATTTT. This chain links TRBV6-1 with TRBJ1-5; 12 positions match TRBD1. This CDR3 region has 17 residues. In germline, CDR1 is MNHNS, CDR2 SASEGT.

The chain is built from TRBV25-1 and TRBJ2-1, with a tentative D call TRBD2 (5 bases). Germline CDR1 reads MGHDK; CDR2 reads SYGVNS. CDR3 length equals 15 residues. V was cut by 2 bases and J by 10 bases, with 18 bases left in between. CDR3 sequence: CASSERHGGAKEQFF. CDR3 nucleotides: TGTGCCAGCAGTGAACGCCACGGAGGAGCGAAAGAGCAGTTCTTC.

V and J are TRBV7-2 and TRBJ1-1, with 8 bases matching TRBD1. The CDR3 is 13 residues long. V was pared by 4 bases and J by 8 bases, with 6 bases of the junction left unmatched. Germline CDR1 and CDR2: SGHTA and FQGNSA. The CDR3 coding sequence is TGTGCCAGCAGCTCCCAACAGGGGGTGGAAGCTTTCTTT. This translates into CASSSQQGVEAFF.

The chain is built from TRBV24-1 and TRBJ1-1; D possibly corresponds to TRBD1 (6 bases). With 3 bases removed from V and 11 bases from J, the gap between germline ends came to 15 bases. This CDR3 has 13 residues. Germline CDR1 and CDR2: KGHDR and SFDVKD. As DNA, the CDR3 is TGTGCCACCAGTGATCCGGGGGGGCGCGCGGCTTTCTTT. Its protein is CATSDPGGRAAFF.

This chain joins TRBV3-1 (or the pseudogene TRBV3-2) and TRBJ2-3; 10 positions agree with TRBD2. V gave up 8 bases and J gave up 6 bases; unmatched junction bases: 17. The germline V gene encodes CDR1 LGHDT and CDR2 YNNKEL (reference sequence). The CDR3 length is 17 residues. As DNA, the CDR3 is TGTGCCAGCCCCCAAGGTCGGGCTAGCGGGAGATGGGATACGCAGTATTTT. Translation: CASPQGRASGRWDTQYF.

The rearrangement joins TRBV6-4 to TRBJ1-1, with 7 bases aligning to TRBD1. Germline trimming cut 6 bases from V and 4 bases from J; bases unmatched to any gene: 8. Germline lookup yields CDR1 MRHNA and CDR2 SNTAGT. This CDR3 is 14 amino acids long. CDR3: CASRVVDRATEAFF. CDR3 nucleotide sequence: TGTGCCAGCAGAGTTGTTGACAGGGCCACTGAAGCTTTCTTT.

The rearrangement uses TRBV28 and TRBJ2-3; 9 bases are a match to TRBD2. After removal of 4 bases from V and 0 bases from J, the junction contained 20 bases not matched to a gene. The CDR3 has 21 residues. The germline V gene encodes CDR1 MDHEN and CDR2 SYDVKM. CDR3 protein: CASSSWGRWSSGTRSTDTQYF. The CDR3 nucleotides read TGTGCCAGCAGTTCCTGGGGACGGTGGTCTAGCGGGACTAGAAGCACAGATACGCAGTATTTT.

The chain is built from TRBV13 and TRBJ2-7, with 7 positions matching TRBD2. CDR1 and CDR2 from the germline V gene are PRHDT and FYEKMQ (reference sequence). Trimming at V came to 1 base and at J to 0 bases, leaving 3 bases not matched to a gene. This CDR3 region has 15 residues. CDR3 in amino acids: CASSLEGGSSYEQYF. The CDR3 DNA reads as TGTGCCAGCAGCTTAGAGGGCGGGAGCTCCTACGAGCAGTACTTC.

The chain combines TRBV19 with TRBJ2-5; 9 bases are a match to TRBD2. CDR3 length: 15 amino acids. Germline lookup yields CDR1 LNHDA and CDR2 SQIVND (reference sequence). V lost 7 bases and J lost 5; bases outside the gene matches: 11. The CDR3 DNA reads TGTGCCAGTATGTCGAGTAGCGGGAGCTTTGAGACCCAGTACTTC. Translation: CASMSSSGSFETQYF.

This chain's CDR3 is CASSQDPGHDNYGYTF. CDR3 in DNA: TGCGCCAGCAGCCAAGATCCCGGACACGATAACTATGGCTACACCTTC. The V call is TRBV4-1, the J call TRBJ1-2; tentative D call: TRBD1 (5 bases). Germline V CDR1 and CDR2: MGHRA, YSYEKL. The CDR3 is 16 amino acids. V was clipped by 0 bases and J by 1 base, with 12 bases between them.

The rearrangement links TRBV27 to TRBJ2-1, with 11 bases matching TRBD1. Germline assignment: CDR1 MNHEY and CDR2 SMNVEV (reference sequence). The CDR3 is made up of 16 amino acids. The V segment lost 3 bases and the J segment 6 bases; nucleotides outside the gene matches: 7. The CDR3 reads CASSFLGTGGSNEQFF. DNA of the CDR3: TGTGCCAGCAGTTTTTTGGGGACAGGGGGATCCAATGAGCAGTTCTTC.